Detailed here is one TCR beta chain. Its antigen has not been determined. No much larger clone is present one base from it, and per-base qualities are unavailable. The High Capacity cDNA Reverse Transcription Kit was used to reverse transcribe all of the isolated RNA, meaning that expressed TCRB transcripts were what got sequenced. Deep immunoSEQ sequencing was performed on naive, central memory and regulatory T cell samples, with an average of approximately 3.9 million total reads per sample. Sorted cells were lysed in RLT buffer, and RNA was extracted using DNase-treated RNeasy Micro or Mini kits according to cell number. Each cell subset was processed on its own to prevent cross-contamination, while patient and healthy donor samples were processed together. Using the immunoSEQ multiplex PCR, TCRB sequences were amplified from cDNA into 87-bp fragments spanning the CDR3 region. Sequencing of the amplicons was done on the Illumina HiSeq platform. In the source study's methods: Synthetic template baselines were used to correct PCR bias computationally, reads within Hamming distance 2 were collapsed, and singletons that could not be merged were discarded. Reads were aligned against IMGT to assign V, D and J genes, CDR3 length and insertions or deletions at six rearrangement sites. Within each subset, clonotype counts were normalized to sorted cell number, after which true diversity and Gini coefficients were computed with the tcR R package. Repertoire sharing was quantified using the overlap coefficient calculated on TCRB nucleotide sequences. As a proxy for the pre-selection repertoire, out-of-frame TCRB sequences from naive cells were analyzed. TCRdb took this table from immuneACCESS and kept in-frame rearrangements with V and J called. Such tables lack part of the clones; where checked against another copy, unresolved V genes explain under half of the gap, and the rest is unexplained. From that table come the V and J calls and clone size; the DNA was used to work out D and trimming. For this sample the table gives 500,000 to 700,000 clones, of which about 16% were detected only once. In total, the top ten clones hold approximately 0.099% of the sample.

Taken from cysteine to phenylalanine, the CDR3 has 14 residues. Only the CDR3 portion is preserved as DNA: 42 bases, with reading frame beginning at the first base. Per the germline V gene, SGDLS is the CDR1 and YYNGEE is the CDR2. Trimming takes 0 bases from V and 1 base from J, and the germline ends sit 7 bases apart. The source of the sample is a study of beta chain features in type 1 diabetes (dated by TCRdb to between 2017 and 2018). At the level of the whole study: No differences in mean age, gender distribution, total cell number or subset yield were found between patients and healthy donors. Across all samples, almost 110 million sorted cells were examined, and cell number per subset correlated strongly with RNA yield. The study compared TCRB repertoires of sorted circulating CD4+ T cell subsets between recently diagnosed type 1 diabetes patients and matched healthy donors. Naive and central memory subsets were obtained from all 30 or so donors, but regulatory and stem cell-like memory subsets were isolated from only 8 patients and roughly 8 healthy donors. Points the paper makes about the study in general: A moderate but significant shortening of TCRB CDR3 length was observed in type 1 diabetes patients in all four CD4+ subsets. Naive, central memory and regulatory TCRB repertoires appeared to be more alike among patients than among healthy donors. PCR may preferentially amplify shorter templates, but because patient and control samples were amplified and corrected together, any resulting skew would affect both groups equally. Sequencing cDNA rather than genomic DNA could over-represent highly expressing activated cells, although activation and CD3 levels did not differ between groups. Because small numbers of individuals were included in the HLA sub-analyses, any influence of HLA type on TCRB rearrangement was left unresolved. At VDJ recombination sites, type 1 diabetes patients had fewer insertions and more deleted nucleotides, which implies abnormalities in thymic rearrangement.

From each donor, a single peripheral blood sample of roughly 0.11 L on average was drawn into heparinised tubes. A BD FACSAria II was used to sort naive, central memory, regulatory and stem cell-like memory CD4+ T cells with a panel that included CD45RO, CCR7, CD25, CD127, CD95 and CD27. All sorted populations exceeded 95% purity. PBMCs were separated immediately by Lymphoprep density gradient centrifugation and were stained directly, without being cultured. So that batch effects would be minimized, each experiment stained and sorted samples in pairs, pairing one healthy donor with one patient. Sequencing was done on a sample of naive CD4+ T cells from blood. Per the publication, the cell subset or site label means: true naive CD4+ T cells. The rearranged chain carries TRBV9 and TRBJ1-1; the D gene identity is not certain. The source is a man younger than 30 in good health. The CDR3 loop reads CASSVARRNTEAFF. Here is the DNA: TGTGCCAGCAGCGTAGCGAGGAGGAACACTGAAGCTTTCTTT. The full variable domain, completed from the reference TRBV9 and TRBJ1-1 proteins outside the CDR3, reads DSGVTQTPKHLITATGQRVTLRCSPRSGDLSVYWYQQSLDQGLQFLIQYYNGEERAKGNILERFSAQQFPDLHSELNLSSLELGDSALYFCASSVARRNTEAFFGQGTRLTVV.